These 20 T cell receptor beta chains share one sample of origin, sequenced in a study of identical twins (dated by TCRdb to about 2016). Library prep was done by 5' RACE. Sequencing relied on an Illumina HiSeq 2000. The public reads were reanalyzed by TCRdb: fastp trimming at Q25, MiXCR alignment, in-frame beta chains only. Each CDR3 protein appears once, grouped with its most common genes and DNA. For this sample the table gives 1,800,000 or so distinct CDR3 sequences, of which around 33% were detected only once. 0.27% of the sample goes to the ten largest clones. Sequenced sample: cord blood. These receptors were taken from a newborn girl in good health.

This clonotype was detected only a few times. This sequence joins TRBV24-1 and TRBJ2-1; TRBD2 matches at 11 bases. The germline CDR1 and CDR2 sequences are KGHDR and SFDVKD. With 4 bases clipped from V and 4 bases from J, the junction kept 5 bases outside the gene matches. This CDR3 region has 16 residues. CDR3 sequence (DNA): TGTGCCACCAGTGAGTCCGGGACTAGCGGATACAATGAGCAGTTCTTC. This codes for CATSESGTSGYNEQFF.

This chain connects TRBV28 to TRBJ1-2; D perhaps matches TRBD1 (5 bases). This CDR3 is built from 14 residues. V dropped 7 bases and J dropped 2 bases, with 14 bases sitting between them. Germline CDR1 reads MDHEN; CDR2 reads SYDVKM. CDR3 sequence (DNA): TGTGCCAGCATGGCGGGGCAATGGAACTATGGCTACACCTTC. Its translation is CASMAGQWNYGYTF.

This clonotype came up a few times. The chain has TRBV6-5 and TRBJ1-1; the D gene is possibly TRBD1 (5 bases). CDR3 length equals 13 residues. V lost 2 bases to trimming and J lost 4 bases, with 8 bases between them. Germline V gene lookup returns CDR1 MNHEY and CDR2 SVGAGI. CDR3 in DNA: TGTGCCAGCAGTTACGGGGGGGGCACTGAAGCTTTCTTT. Protein product: CASSYGGGTEAFF.

This rearrangement joins TRBV20-1 to TRBJ1-1; D may be TRBD1 (5 bases). The length of the CDR3 is 14 residues. CDR1 and CDR2 (germline): DFQATT, SNEGSKA (reference sequence). V shed 5 bases and J shed 5 bases, with 18 bases lying between them. The CDR3 region is CSAFPGPGGTEAFF. CDR3 in DNA: TGCAGTGCTTTTCCGGGGCCGGGGGGGACTGAAGCTTTCTTT.

This chain links TRBV7-9 with TRBJ1-2; no clear D. There are 13 residues in the CDR3. In germline, CDR1 is SEHNR, CDR2 FQNEAQ (reference sequence). V lost 5 bases and J lost 8, with 15 bases in between. The CDR3 reads CASSPHTTTGYTF. The CDR3 DNA sequence: TGTGCCAGCAGCCCCCACACCACCACCGGCTACACCTTC.

This clonotype was counted a single time. The CDR3 DNA follows: TGTGCCAGCAGTTTAGCCCAGGGACTAGCGATGGAGCTGTTTTTT. Protein sequence: CASSLAQGLAMELFF. The chain has TRBV12-3 or TRBV12-4 and TRBJ2-2; the match to TRBD2 covers 10 bases. The CDR3 sequence is 15 residues long. Losses at the gene ends were 0 bases for V and 10 bases for J; bases not matched to a gene: 5.

This clonotype was seen a few times. For the CDR3, the DNA is TGCAGTGCTAGTATCCAGCGGGGCTACAATGAGCAGTTCTTC. Its protein product is CSASIQRGYNEQFF. The chain combines TRBV20-1 with TRBJ2-1; 7 bases are shared with TRBD2. Unmatched junction bases numbered 5, after V lost 3 bases and J lost 3 bases. The germline V gene has CDR1 DFQATT and CDR2 SNEGSKA (reference sequence). CDR3 length: 14 residues.

This clonotype was seen a few times. The chain has TRBV7-2 and TRBJ2-7; possibly TRBD2 for D (6 bases). This CDR3 is built from 15 residues. Germline assignment: CDR1 SGHTA and CDR2 FQGNSA. V was clipped by 2 bases and J by 5 bases, with 16 bases between them. The CDR3 nucleotides are TGTGCCAGCAGCTTAACGAGACTCTCGGGGGACGAGCAGTACTTC. Encoded protein: CASSLTRLSGDEQYF.

The chain is built from TRBV20-1 and TRBJ2-2; D may correspond to TRBD1 or TRBD2 (5 bases each). Trimming removed 0 bases at V and 2 bases at J, with 13 bases between. CDR1 is DFQATT, CDR2 SNEGSKA, per germline (reference sequence). The CDR3 runs to 16 residues. The CDR3 DNA follows: TGCAGTGCTAGAGACGCTTCCGGGGCTAACACCGGGGAGCTGTTTTTT. Amino acids: CSARDASGANTGELFF.

This clonotype was seen a handful of times. The rearrangement uses TRBV20-1 and TRBJ2-5, with a weak D call TRBD2 (6 bases). This CDR3 region has 13 residues. Germline V CDR1 and CDR2: DFQATT, SNEGSKA (reference sequence). Trimming shortened V by 7 bases and J by 4 bases, and 16 bases separated the two germline ends. The CDR3 nucleotides read TGCAGTGTGGATCGGGAGAGGCGAGAGACCCAGTACTTC. Its protein product is CSVDRERRETQYF.

This clonotype came up a few times. The chain uses TRBV29-1 and TRBJ2-5; 14 nucleotides agree with TRBD2. CDR3 length equals 19 residues. Germline V gives CDR1 SQVTM, CDR2 ANQGSEA. The V segment lost 0 bases and the J segment 2 bases; nucleotides outside the gene matches: 11. The CDR3 sequence is CSVEDRGGLAGVKQETQYF. CDR3 DNA: TGCAGCGTTGAAGATAGAGGGGGACTAGCGGGAGTGAAGCAAGAGACCCAGTACTTC. Full variable domain (rest looked up from reference TRBV29-1 and TRBJ2-5): SAVISQKPSRDICQRGTSLTIQCQVDSQVTMMFWYRQQPGQSLTLIATANQGSEATYESGFVIDKFPISRPNLTFSTLTVSNMSPEDSSIYLCSVEDRGGLAGVKQETQYFGPGTRLLVL.

As concerns this clonotype: The junction shows a germline mismatch at one end, possibly a read error. The chain uses TRBV4-1 and TRBJ2-5, with D uncertain. The CDR3 consists of 13 residues. CDR1 is MGHRA, CDR2 YSYEKL, per germline. CDR3 amino acids: CASSQRLQETHYF. The CDR3 DNA reads as TGCGCCAGCAGCCAGCGACTGCAAGAGACCCATTACTTC.

This chain links TRBV29-1 with TRBJ1-2; tentative D call: TRBD1 (5 bases). CDR1 is SQVTM, CDR2 ANQGSEA, per germline. The germline V and J ends were trimmed by 5 bases and 5 bases, with 12 bases remaining between them. This CDR3 has 12 amino acids. The CDR3 region is CSVPQGGYGYTF. The CDR3 DNA follows: TGCAGCGTTCCCCAGGGAGGGTATGGCTACACCTTC. The full variable domain, its missing parts supplied by reference TRBV29-1 and TRBJ1-2, is SAVISQKPSRDICQRGTSLTIQCQVDSQVTMMFWYRQQPGQSLTLIATANQGSEATYESGFVIDKFPISRPNLTFSTLTVSNMSPEDSSIYLCSVPQGGYGYTFGSGTRLTVV.

In the case of this clonotype: A read error may produce the germline difference seen at one junction end. J is TRBJ2-5 and V is TRBV2; 9 bases line up with TRBD1. Germline loops: CDR1 SNHLY, CDR2 FYNNEI. The CDR3 is 14 amino acids. The CDR3 DNA reads as TGTGTCAGCAGTGAAGGGACAGGGACAGAGACCCAGTACTTC. Residues: CVSSEGTGTETQYF. The entire variable domain, with the rest obtained from reference TRBV2 and TRBJ2-5, is as follows: EPEVTQTPSHQVTQMGQEVILRCVPISNHLYFYWYRQILGQKVEFLVSFYNNEISEKSEIFDDQFSVERPDGSNFTLKIRSTKLEDSAMYFCVSSEGTGTETQYFGPGTRLLVL.

This clonotype came up a few times. The chain couples TRBV11-2 to TRBJ2-3, with D possibly TRBD1 on 8 matching bases. Germline V CDR1 and CDR2: SGHAT, FQNNGV. The CDR3 is 19 residues long. V lost 7 bases and J 2 bases, leaving 28 bases between the germline ends. The CDR3 protein is CASNPGGRGLQRDTDTQYF. The DNA for the CDR3 is TGTGCCAGCAATCCCGGCGGCAGGGGGCTACAGCGGGACACAGATACGCAGTATTTT.

V gene TRBV20-1 combines with J gene TRBJ1-6; 9 bases agree with TRBD1. Per the germline V gene, CDR1 is DFQATT and CDR2 is SNEGSKA (reference sequence). The CDR3 extends over 15 amino acids. V gave up 0 bases and J gave up 9 bases; unmatched junction bases: 6. Here the CDR3 DNA reads TGCAGTGCTAGAGAGGTTACAGGGGGCGCTTCACCCCTCCACTTT. It encodes CSAREVTGGASPLHF.

The chain is built from TRBV5-1 and TRBJ2-1; 7 bases map to TRBD1. The junction had 6 bases not matched to a gene; V was cut back by 1 base and J by 2 bases. This CDR3 spans 16 amino acids. Germline V gives CDR1 SGHRS, CDR2 YFSETQ. The CDR3, as DNA: TGCGCCAGCAGCTTGACCACCGGGACAGCCTACAATGAGCAGTTCTTC. Translated: CASSLTTGTAYNEQFF.

The table lists this clonotype with many counts. V gene TRBV7-9 combines with J gene TRBJ2-1; D gene unclear. Germline assignment: CDR1 SEHNR and CDR2 FQNEAQ (reference sequence). Trimming stripped 2 bases from V and 9 bases from J, with 5 bases between. CDR3 size: 11 residues. CDR3 coding DNA: TGTGCCAGCAGCTTAAGTTCTGAGCAGTTCTTC. Amino acid sequence: CASSLSSEQFF. Based on the CDR3 plus reference TRBV7-9 and TRBJ2-1, the full variable domain is DTGVSQNPRHKITKRGQNVTFRCDPISEHNRLYWYRQTLGQGPEFLTYFQNEAQLEKSRLLSDRFSAERPKGSFSTLEIQRTEQGDSAMYLCASSLSSEQFFGPGTRLTVL.

The chain has TRBV15 and TRBJ1-2; D unclear. Trimming removed 0 bases at V and 4 bases at J, with 9 bases between. The CDR3 runs 14 residues. The germline V gene has CDR1 LNHNV and CDR2 YYDKDF (reference sequence). The CDR3 loop is CATSRDRVIYGYTF. DNA for the CDR3: TGTGCCACCAGCAGAGATCGGGTTATCTATGGCTACACCTTC.

This clonotype was observed a few times. The J gene is TRBJ2-1, the V gene TRBV19; a possible D gene is TRBD2 (6 bases). This CDR3 contains 15 residues. V lost 7 bases and J 7 bases, leaving 20 bases between the germline ends. In germline, CDR1 is LNHDA, CDR2 SQIVND (reference sequence). In DNA form, the CDR3 reads TGTGCCAGTAAAGCGGGTTGGGGTCTTACGAATGAGCAGTTCTTC. It specifies CASKAGWGLTNEQFF.